Sequencing of this T cell receptor (beta chain) was carried out in a study of T-cell reconstitution after alpha-beta-depleted transplantation in children. Study-level findings and limits: Newly produced T cells mostly accounted for T-cell counts and diversity one year post-transplant. Some patients owed their high day-60 TCRbeta diversity to surviving recipient T cells and thymic progenitors. Several hundred expanded graft clones reportedly supplied alpha-beta T cells about two months after transplant.

Library preparation (for TCRbeta) was performed with unique molecular identifiers. TCRdb re-called the PCR reads through MiXCR, storing one row per CDR3 protein. This sample yields a few hundred thousand distinct CDR3 sequences, of which roughly 27% are seen a single time; around a third belongs to the top ten. Many counts were recorded for this clonotype. Its antigen remains unidentified. CDR1 KGHSH and CDR2 LQKENI come from the germline V gene. The CDR3 has 16 residues. V dropped 8 bases and J dropped 2; count of bases not matched to a gene: 8. This sequence joins TRBV18 and TRBJ2-3; 12 nucleotides match TRBD2. The sequenced sample was PBMCs, obtained before TCRalphabeta/CD19-depleted stem cell transplant. This receptor was obtained from a boy in the first two years of life with Wiskott-Aldrich syndrome, due to receive a stem cell transplant. The CDR3 sequence is CASSPLAGGPTDTQYF. Written as DNA, the CDR3 is TGTGCCAGCAGTCCCCTAGCGGGAGGGCCCACAGATACGCAGTATTTT.